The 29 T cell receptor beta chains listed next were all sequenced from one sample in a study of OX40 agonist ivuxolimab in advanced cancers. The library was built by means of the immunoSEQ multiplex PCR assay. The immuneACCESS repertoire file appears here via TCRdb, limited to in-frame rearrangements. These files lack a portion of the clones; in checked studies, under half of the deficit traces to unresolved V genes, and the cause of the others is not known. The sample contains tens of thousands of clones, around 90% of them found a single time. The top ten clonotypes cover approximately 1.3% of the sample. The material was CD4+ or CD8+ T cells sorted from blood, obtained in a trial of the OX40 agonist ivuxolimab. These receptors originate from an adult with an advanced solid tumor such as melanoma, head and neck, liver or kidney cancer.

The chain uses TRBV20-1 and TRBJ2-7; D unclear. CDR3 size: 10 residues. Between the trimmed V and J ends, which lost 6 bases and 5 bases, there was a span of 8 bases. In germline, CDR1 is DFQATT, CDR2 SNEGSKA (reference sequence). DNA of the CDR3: TGCAGTGCCTTACGGCACGAGCAGTACTTC. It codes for CSALRHEQYF.

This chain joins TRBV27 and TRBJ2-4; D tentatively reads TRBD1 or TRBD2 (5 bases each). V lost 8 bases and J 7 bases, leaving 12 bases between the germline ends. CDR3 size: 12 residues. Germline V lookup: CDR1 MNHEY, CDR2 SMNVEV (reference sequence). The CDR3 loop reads CASRDLRNIQYF. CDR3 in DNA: TGTGCCAGCCGGGACCTCAGGAACATTCAGTACTTC.

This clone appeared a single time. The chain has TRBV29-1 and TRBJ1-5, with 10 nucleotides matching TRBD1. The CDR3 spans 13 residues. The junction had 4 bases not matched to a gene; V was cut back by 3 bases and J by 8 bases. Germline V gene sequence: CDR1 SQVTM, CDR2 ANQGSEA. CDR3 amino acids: CSVETGGLEPQHF. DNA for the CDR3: TGCAGCGTTGAGACAGGGGGCTTGGAGCCCCAGCATTTT.

DNA for the CDR3: TGTGCCAGCAGTCTCCTCTCTGGAAACACCATATATTTT. Encoded protein: CASSLLSGNTIYF. The V call is TRBV6-5, the J call TRBJ1-3; D gene uncertain. Trimming left V 5 bases short and J 0 bases short, with 5 bases between. There are 13 residues in the CDR3. The germline V gene encodes CDR1 MNHEY and CDR2 SVGAGI.

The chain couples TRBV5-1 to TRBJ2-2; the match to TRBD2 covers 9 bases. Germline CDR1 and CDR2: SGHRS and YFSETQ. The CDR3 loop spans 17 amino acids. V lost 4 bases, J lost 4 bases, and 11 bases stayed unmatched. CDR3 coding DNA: TGCGCCAGCAGCCCACTTGCGGGGGGGCCGGGCACCGGGGAGCTGTTTTTT. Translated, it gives CASSPLAGGPGTGELFF.

CDR3 region: CASSETSGGFTDTQYF. In DNA, the CDR3 is TGTGCCAGCAGCGAAACTAGCGGGGGGTTCACAGATACGCAGTATTTT. The chain combines TRBV5-6 with TRBJ2-3, with TRBD2 matching 12 bases. The junction had 5 bases not matched to a gene; V was cut back by 4 bases and J by 2 bases. CDR1 and CDR2 from the germline V gene are SGHDT and YYEEEE. The CDR3 sequence is 16 residues long. The complete variable domain, with remaining parts taken from reference TRBV5-6 and TRBJ2-3, reads DAGVTQSPTHLIKTRGQQVTLRCSPKSGHDTVSWYQQALGQGPQFIFQYYEEEERQRGNFPDRFSGHQFPNYSSELNVNALLLGDSALYLCASSETSGGFTDTQYFGPGTRLTVL.

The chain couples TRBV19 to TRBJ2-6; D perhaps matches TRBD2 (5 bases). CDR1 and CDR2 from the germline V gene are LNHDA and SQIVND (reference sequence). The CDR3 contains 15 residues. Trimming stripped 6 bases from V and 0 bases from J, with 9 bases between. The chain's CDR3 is CASSLGGSGANVLTF. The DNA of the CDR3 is TGTGCCAGTAGCCTCGGAGGCTCTGGGGCCAACGTCCTGACTTTC. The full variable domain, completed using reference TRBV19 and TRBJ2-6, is DGGITQSPKYLFRKEGQNVTLSCEQNLNHDAMYWYRQDPGQGLRLIYYSQIVNDFQKGDIAEGYSVSREKKESFPLTVTSAQKNPTAFYLCASSLGGSGANVLTFGAGSRLTVL.

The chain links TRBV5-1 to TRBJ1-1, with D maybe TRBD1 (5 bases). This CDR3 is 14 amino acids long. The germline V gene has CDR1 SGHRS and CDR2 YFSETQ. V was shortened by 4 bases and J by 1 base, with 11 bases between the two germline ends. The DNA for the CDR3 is TGCGCCAGCAGCCCGCGGGGGGGGAACACTGAAGCTTTCTTT. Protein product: CASSPRGGNTEAFF.

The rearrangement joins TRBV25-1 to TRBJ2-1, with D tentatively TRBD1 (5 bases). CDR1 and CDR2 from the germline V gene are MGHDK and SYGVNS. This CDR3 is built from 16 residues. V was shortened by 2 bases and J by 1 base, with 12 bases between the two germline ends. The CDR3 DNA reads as TGTGCCAGCAGTGAAGGTACAGGTAATTCCTACAATGAGCAGTTCTTC. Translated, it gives CASSEGTGNSYNEQFF.

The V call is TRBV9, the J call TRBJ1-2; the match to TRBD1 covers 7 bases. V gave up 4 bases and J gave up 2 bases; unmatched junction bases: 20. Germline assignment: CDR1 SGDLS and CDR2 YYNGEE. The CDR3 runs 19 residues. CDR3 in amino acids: CASSLMPTSSTGVNYGYTF. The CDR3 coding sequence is TGTGCCAGCAGCCTTATGCCGACTAGCAGTACAGGGGTAAACTATGGCTACACCTTC. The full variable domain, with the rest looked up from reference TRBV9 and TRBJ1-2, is DSGVTQTPKHLITATGQRVTLRCSPRSGDLSVYWYQQSLDQGLQFLIQYYNGEERAKGNILERFSAQQFPDLHSELNLSSLELGDSALYFCASSLMPTSSTGVNYGYTFGSGTRLTVV.

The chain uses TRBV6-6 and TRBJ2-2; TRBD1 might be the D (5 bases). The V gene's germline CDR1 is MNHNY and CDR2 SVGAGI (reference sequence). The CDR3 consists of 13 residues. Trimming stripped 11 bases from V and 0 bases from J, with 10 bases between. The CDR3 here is CAGRTTNTGELFF. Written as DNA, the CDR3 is TGTGCCGGGCGGACAACGAACACCGGGGAGCTGTTTTTT.

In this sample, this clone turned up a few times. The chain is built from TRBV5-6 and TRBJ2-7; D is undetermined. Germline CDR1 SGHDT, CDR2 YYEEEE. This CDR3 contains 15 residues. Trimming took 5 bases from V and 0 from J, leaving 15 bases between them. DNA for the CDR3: TGTGCCAGCAGTGACTTCCGGGCTGGCTCCTACGAGCAGTACTTC. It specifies CASSDFRAGSYEQYF.

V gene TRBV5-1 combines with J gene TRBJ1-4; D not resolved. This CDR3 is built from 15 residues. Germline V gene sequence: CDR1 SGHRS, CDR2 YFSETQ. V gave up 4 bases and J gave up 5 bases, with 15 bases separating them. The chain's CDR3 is CASSATGILNEKLFF. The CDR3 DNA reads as TGCGCCAGCAGCGCAACCGGGATCTTAAATGAAAAACTGTTTTTT.

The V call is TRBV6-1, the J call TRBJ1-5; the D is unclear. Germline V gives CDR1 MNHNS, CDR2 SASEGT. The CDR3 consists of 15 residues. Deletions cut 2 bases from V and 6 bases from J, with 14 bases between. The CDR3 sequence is CASSEPAMGSQPQHF. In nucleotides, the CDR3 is TGTGCCAGCAGTGAACCTGCGATGGGGAGTCAGCCCCAGCATTTT.

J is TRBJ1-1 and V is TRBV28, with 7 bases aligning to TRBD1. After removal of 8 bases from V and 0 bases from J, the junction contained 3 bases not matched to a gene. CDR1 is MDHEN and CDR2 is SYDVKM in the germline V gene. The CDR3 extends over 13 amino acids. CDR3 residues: CASSGQMNTEAFF. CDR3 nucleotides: TGTGCCAGCTCGGGACAGATGAACACTGAAGCTTTCTTT.

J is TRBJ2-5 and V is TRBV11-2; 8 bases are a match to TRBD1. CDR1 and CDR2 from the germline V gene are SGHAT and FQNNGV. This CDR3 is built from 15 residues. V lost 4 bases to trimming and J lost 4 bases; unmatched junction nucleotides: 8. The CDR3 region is CASSSGQGRGETQYF. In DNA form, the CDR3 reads TGTGCCAGCAGCTCAGGACAGGGAAGGGGAGAGACCCAGTACTTC.

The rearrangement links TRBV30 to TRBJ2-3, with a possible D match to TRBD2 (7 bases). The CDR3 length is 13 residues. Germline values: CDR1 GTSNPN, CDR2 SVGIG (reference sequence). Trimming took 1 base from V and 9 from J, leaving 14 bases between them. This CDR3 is CAWSGTGGATQYF. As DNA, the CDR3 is TGTGCCTGGAGTGGGACTGGGGGGGCCACGCAGTATTTT. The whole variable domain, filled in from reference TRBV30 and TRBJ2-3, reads SQTIHQWPATLVQPVGSPLSLECTVEGTSNPNLYWYRQAAGRGLQLLFYSVGIGQISSEVPQNLSASRPQDRQFILSSKKLLLSDSGFYLCAWSGTGGATQYFGPGTRLTVL.

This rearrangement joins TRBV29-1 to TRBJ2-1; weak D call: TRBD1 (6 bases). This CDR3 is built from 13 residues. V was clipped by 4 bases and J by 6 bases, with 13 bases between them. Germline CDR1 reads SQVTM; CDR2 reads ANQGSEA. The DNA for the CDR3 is TGCAGCGTTGCAGGGGATGGGAGCAATGAGCAGTTCTTC. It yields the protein CSVAGDGSNEQFF.

DNA for the CDR3: TGCGCCAGCAGCCAAGCACTAGCGGGAGTCTACGAGACCCAGTACTTC. Its protein product is CASSQALAGVYETQYF. The chain has TRBV4-1 and TRBJ2-5; 11 bases are a match to TRBD2. The trim removed 1 base at V and 5 bases at J, leaving 6 bases unmatched. Germline V gives CDR1 MGHRA, CDR2 YSYEKL. CDR3 length equals 16 residues.

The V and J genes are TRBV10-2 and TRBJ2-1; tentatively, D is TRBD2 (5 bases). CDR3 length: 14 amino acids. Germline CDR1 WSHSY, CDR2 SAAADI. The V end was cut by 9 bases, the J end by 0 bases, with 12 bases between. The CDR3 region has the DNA TGCGCCAGTCAGCGGATTGACTCCTACAATGAGCAGTTCTTC. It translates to CASQRIDSYNEQFF.

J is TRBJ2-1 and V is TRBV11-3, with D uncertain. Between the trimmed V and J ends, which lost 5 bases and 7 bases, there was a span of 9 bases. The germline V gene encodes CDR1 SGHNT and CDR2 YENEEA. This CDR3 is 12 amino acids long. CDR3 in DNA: TGTGCCAGCAGCCTTAGCAGTAATGAGCAGTTCTTC. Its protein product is CASSLSSNEQFF.

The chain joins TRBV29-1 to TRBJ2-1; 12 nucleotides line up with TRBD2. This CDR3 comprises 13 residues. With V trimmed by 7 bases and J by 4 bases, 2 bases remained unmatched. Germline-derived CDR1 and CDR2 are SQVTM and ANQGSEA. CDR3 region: CSGGTSGYNEQFF. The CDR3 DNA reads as TGCAGCGGCGGGACTAGCGGGTACAATGAGCAGTTCTTC.

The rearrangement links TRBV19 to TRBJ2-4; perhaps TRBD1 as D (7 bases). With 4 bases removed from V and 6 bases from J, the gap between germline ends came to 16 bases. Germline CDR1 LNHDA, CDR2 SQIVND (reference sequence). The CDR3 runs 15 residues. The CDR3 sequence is CASSTIRGVGNIQYF. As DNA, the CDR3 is TGTGCCAGTAGTACGATCAGGGGGGTTGGAAACATTCAGTACTTC.

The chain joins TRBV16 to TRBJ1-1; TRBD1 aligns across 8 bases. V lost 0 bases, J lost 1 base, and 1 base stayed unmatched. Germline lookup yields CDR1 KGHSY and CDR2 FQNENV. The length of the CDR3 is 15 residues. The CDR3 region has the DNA TGTGCCAGCAGCCAATCCGACAGGGGGAACACTGAAGCTTTCTTT. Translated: CASSQSDRGNTEAFF.

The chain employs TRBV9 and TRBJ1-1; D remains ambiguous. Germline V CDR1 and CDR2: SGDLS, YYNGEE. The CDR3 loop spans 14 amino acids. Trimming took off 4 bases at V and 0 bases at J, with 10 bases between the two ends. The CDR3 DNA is TGTGCCAGCAGCCCCTGGTCAGTGAACACTGAAGCTTTCTTT. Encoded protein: CASSPWSVNTEAFF.

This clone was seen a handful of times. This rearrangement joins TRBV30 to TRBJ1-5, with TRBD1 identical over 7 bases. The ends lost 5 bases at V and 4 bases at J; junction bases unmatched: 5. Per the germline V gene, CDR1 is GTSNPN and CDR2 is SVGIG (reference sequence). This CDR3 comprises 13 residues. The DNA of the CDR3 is TGTGCCTGGGCCCCGACAGGGAATCAGCCCCAGCATTTT. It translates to CAWAPTGNQPQHF.

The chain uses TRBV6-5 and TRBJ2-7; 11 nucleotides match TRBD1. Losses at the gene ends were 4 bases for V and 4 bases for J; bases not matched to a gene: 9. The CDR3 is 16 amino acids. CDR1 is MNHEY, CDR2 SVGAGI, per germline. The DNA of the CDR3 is TGTGCCAGCAGTTCACAGCCGGGACAGGGGGGGTACGAGCAGTACTTC. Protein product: CASSSQPGQGGYEQYF.

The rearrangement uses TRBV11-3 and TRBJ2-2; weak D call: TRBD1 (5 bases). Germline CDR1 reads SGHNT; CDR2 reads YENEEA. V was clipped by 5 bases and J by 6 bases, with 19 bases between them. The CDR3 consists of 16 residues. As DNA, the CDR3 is TGTGCCAGCAGCACATTTCAGGGATTAGGTGCCGGGGAGCTGTTTTTT. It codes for CASSTFQGLGAGELFF.

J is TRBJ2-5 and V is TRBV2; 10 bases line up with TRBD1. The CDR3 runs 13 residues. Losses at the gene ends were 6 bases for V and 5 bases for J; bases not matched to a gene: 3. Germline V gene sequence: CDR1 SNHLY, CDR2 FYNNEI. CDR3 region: CASRDRGEETQYF. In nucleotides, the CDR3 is TGTGCCAGCAGGGACAGGGGGGAGGAGACCCAGTACTTC.